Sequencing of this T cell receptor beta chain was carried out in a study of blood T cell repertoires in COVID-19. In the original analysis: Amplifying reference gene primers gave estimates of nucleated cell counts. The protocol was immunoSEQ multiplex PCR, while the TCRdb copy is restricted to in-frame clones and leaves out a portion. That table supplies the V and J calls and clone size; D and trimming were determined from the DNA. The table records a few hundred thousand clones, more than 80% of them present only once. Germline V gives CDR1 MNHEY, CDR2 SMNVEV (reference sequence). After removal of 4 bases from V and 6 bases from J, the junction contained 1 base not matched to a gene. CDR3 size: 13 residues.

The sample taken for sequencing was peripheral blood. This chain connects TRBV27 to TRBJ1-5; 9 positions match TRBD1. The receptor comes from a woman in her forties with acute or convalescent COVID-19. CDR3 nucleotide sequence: TGTGCCAGCAGTTCGACAGGGGGTCAGCCCCAGCATTTT. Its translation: CASSSTGGQPQHF.